Detailed here is one T cell receptor beta chain. Its antigen target is currently unknown. Nothing much larger sits one base from this clone, and base qualities are not available. This sample stems from a study of shared clonotypes between healthy human individuals (dated by TCRdb to the early 2020s). Looking at the study overall: A couple of women and a few men aged 18 to 49 years were included in the cohort. For each donor, CD4 naive and CD4 memory were each run on three plates, CD8 naive on two plates, and CD8 memory on one plate. To estimate repertoire size and how much clonotype sharing occurs between individuals, the study deeply sequenced the blood TCR repertoires of several healthy adults. To increase sequencing depth and limit assay-specific biases, different laboratories used diverse techniques to prepare libraries and sequence TCR repertoires. Each donor's leukapheresis produced roughly between roughly 0.85 and 9.5 billion PBMCs.

Relative to germline, V is 5 bases shorter and J is 0 bases shorter, with 7 bases between their ends. The germline V gene (reference sequence) specifies LNHDA as CDR1 and SQIVND as CDR2. The CDR3 covers 13 residues, taking in both the cysteine and the phenylalanine. CDR3 DNA only is kept here, 39 bases in frame from base 1. Using the deep immunoSEQ assay, multiplex PCR amplified TCR CDR3 regions from genomic DNA. Genomic DNA extracted from each cell subset was distributed evenly over all wells of several immunoSEQ 96-well plates, and each plate served as one replicate. For sorted subsets, around 200 ng genomic DNA, equal to 30,000 or so T cell genomes, was loaded into each replicate PCR. Purified libraries were measured with a Qubit 3.0 fluorometer, size-checked on a Bioanalyzer 2100, and measured again with the KAPA Library Quantification kit. A separate single-read 150-cycle Illumina NextSeq 550 flow cell was used to sequence each immunoSEQ 96-well plate. The authors' pipeline ran thus. Because only junctional sequences without quality scores were contained in the immunoSEQ output, filtering matching that applied to full-length reads could not be performed. To assign V/J genes and CDR3, sequences were annotated using PyIR, a Python wrapper for IgBLAST v1.9, with IMGT germline references. Reads were removed for weak V/J assignments (E-value above 1e-6), missing CDR3, stop codons, out-of-frame junctions, or ambiguous translated residues. V3J clonotypes were defined as sequences sharing an identical inferred V gene, J gene, and CDR3 amino acid sequence. The percentage overlap between two repertoires was calculated by dividing the number of shared unique clonotypes by the size of the smaller repertoire. Richness of each repertoire was evaluated using RTK rarefaction, the Chao1 estimator, and Recon v2.1 estimates of unobserved clonotypes. OLGA was used to compute generation probabilities for all TCRbeta clonotypes that the gDNA method yielded from a handful of donors. In its TCRdb copy, this immuneACCESS table keeps in-frame sequences only and misses some clones. Where compared with another copy, unresolved V genes explain less than half of these, and the others have no known cause. V and J calls plus clone size are reproduced from that table; the DNA served to infer D and trimming. Recorded for this sample are approximately 710,000 clones; about nine tenths of them occurred a single time. Together, the top ten hold about a third of the sample.

Points the paper makes about the study in general: Clonotypes shared by all four sorted-subset donors showed higher generation probabilities than non-shared clonotypes. Because the study included a small number of donors, the genetic and exposure-history diversity represented was limited. Even with the large sequencing depth, rarefaction of the sorted-subset datasets indicated that sequencing was incomplete. Naive subsets generally had larger estimated clonotype richness than memory subsets did. Sharing across several donors was observed for approximately 4.6% of naive CD4, about 3.2% of naive CD8, 2% to 2.5% of memory CD4, and around 0.4% of memory CD8 clonotypes. Pairwise subsampling indicated that sequencing depth was expected to affect the degree of clonotype sharing among donors. Sampling was limited to blood, and TCR repertoires in tissue likely differ from TCR repertoires in blood.

Healthy HIV-negative adults with no recently reported acute infections or vaccinations were included as donors. Only Caucasian adults living in Nashville, Tennessee, USA were represented among the donors. The CD8 memory samples were a combination of magnetically selected CD45RO+ cells and CCR7-negative CD45RA+ effector memory (TemRA) cells. Blood was obtained by leukapheresis, after which PBMCs were separated by Ficoll-Histopaque density gradient centrifugation and cryopreserved in liquid nitrogen vapor phase. Analytical flow cytometry was used to check the purity and quantity of each magnetically sorted T cell population. From each sorted fraction, genomic DNA was isolated and quantified by UV absorbance on a Nanodrop 2000c.

This clonotype was sampled from a man aged 18 to 29 in good health. Some clones in this sample may be carry-over from other donors' samples. Source material: memory CD8+ T cells from PBMCs. What this sample's cell subset or site label stands for: CD45RO+ cells pooled with CCR7-negative TemRA cells. Here the chain combines TRBV19 and TRBJ1-1; the D gene is not confidently resolved. The DNA sequence is TGTGCCAGTAGTTTTACACTGAACACTGAAGCTTTCTTT. Its translation reads: CASSFTLNTEAFF.